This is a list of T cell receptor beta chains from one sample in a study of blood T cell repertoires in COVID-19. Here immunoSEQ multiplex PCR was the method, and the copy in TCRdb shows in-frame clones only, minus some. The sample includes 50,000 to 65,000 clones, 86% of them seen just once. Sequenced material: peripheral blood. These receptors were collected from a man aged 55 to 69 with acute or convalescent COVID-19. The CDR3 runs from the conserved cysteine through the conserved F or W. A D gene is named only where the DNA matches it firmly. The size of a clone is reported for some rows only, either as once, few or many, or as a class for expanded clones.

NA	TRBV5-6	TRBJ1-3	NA	TGTGCCAGCAGCTTGGGATCGGGGTACGGAAACACCATATATTTT	CASSLGSGYGNTIYF
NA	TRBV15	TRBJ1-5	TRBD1	TGTGCCACCAGCAGCATGACAGGGATCAATCAGCCCCAGCATTTT	CATSSMTGINQPQHF
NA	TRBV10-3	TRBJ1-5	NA	TGTGCCACTTCCCGGGATAGCAATCAGCCCCAGCATTTT	CATSRDSNQPQHF
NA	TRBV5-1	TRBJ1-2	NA	TGCGCCAGCAGCCCGGGGGGGAACTATGGCTACACCTTC	CASSPGGNYGYTF
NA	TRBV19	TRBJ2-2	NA	TGTGCCAGTAGTCTGGCGGGAAGGTCGCGCACCGGGGAGCTGTTTTTT	CASSLAGRSRTGELFF
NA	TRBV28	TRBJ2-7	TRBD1	TGTGCCAGCAGCCTACAGGGGCCCTACGAGCAGTACTTC	CASSLQGPYEQYF
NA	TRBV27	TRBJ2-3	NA	TGTGCCAGCAGTTTATCAGGGACTTACACAGATACGCAGTATTTT	CASSLSGTYTDTQYF
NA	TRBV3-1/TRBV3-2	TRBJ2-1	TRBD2	TGTGCCAGCAGCCAAGATCTGCCTAGCGGGAGTAATGAGCAGTTCTTC	CASSQDLPSGSNEQFF
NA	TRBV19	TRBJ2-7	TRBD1	TGTGCCAGTAGTAACCACGGGACAGGGTGGAGCGAGCAGTACTTC	CASSNHGTGWSEQYF
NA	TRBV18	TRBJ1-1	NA	TGTGCCAGCTCACCAGAGACTGAAGCTTTCTTT	CASSPETEAFF
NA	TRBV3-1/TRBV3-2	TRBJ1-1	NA	TGTGCCAGCAGCCCCGATGGTAAGGGGTACACTGAAGCTTTCTTT	CASSPDGKGYTEAFF
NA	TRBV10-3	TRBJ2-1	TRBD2	TGTGCCATCAGTCAGACTAGCGTCAATGAGCAGTTCTTC	CAISQTSVNEQFF
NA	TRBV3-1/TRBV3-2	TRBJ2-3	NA	TGTGCCAGCAGCCAAGATATACCGAGCATCCGCACAGATACGCAGTATTTT	CASSQDIPSIRTDTQYF
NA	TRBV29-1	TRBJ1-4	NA	TGCAGCGTTGGTGAAGGGGGTGAAAAACTGTTTTTT	CSVGEGGEKLFF
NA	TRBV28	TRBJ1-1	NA	TGTGCCAGCAGTTTGGGCAGGAAGAACACTGAAGCTTTCTTT	CASSLGRKNTEAFF
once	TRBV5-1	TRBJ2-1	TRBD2	TGCGCCAGCAGGACTAGCGGGGTAAACAATGAGCAGTTCTTC	CASRTSGVNNEQFF
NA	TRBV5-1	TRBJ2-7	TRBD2	TGCGCCAGCAGCTCCGGGACTAGCTCATACGAGCAGTACTTC	CASSSGTSSYEQYF
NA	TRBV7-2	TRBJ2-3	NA	TGTGCCAGCAGCCCTGGGGGGTTGGGCACAGATACGCAGTATTTT	CASSPGGLGTDTQYF
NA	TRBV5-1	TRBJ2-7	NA	TGCGCCAGCAGCTTGGCCACCGACAGAACCTACGAGCAGTACTTC	CASSLATDRTYEQYF
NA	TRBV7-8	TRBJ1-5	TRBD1	TGTGCCAGCAGCTTAGTTGGGGTAGGGGGCGGTCAGCCCCAGCATTTT	CASSLVGVGGGQPQHF
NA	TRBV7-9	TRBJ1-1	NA	TGTGCCAGCAGCCCGGGGGATTACACTGAAGCTTTCTTT	CASSPGDYTEAFF
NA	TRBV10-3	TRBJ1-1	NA	TGTGCCATCAGGGGAGGAGCGACGGCATTGAACACTGAAGCTTTCTTT	CAIRGGATALNTEAFF
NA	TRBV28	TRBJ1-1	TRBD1	TGTGCCAGCAGTTTAACAGGGGGAGAACTTAGCACTGAAGCTTTCTTT	CASSLTGGELSTEAFF
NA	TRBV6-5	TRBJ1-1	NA	TGTGCCAGCAAGAGTGCCGGGGTTGACGCTGAAGCTTTCTTT	CASKSAGVDAEAFF
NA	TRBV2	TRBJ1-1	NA	TGTGCCAGACGAACAAGGAACACTGAAGCTTTCTTT	CARRTRNTEAFF
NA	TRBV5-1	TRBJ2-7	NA	TGCGCCAGCAGCCTGGAGTCGGGTACCTACGAGCAGTACTTC	CASSLESGTYEQYF
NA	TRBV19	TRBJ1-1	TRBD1	TGTGCCAGTAGTCCTACAGGGGGCGGAAACACTGAAGCTTTCTTT	CASSPTGGGNTEAFF
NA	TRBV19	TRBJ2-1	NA	TGTGCCAGTAGTATCGAGGGGAGGTACAATGAGCAGTTCTTC	CASSIEGRYNEQFF
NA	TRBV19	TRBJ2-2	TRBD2	TGTGCCAGTAGGGACCTAGCGGACACCGGGGAGCTGTTTTTT	CASRDLADTGELFF
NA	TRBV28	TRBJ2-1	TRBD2	TGTGCCAGCAGTTTTTTCGCCCTTAGCGGGAGGGCCTACAATGAGCAGTTCTTC	CASSFFALSGRAYNEQFF
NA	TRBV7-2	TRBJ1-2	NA	TGTGCCAGCAGCTTAGCGCGAGTCCGCGGGAGCTATGGCTACACCTTC	CASSLARVRGSYGYTF
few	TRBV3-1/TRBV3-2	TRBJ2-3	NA	TGTGCCAGCAGCCCTGGTGGGGGGGCCCAGTATTTT	CASSPGGGAQYF
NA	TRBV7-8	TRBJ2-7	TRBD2	TGTGCCAGCAGCTTCCGAAAGGCGGCGGGAGAACTTAACGAGCAGTACTTC	CASSFRKAAGELNEQYF
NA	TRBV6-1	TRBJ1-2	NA	TGTGCCAGCAGTGAAGTTTTGGCTGATGGCTACACCTTC	CASSEVLADGYTF
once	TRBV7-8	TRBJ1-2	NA	TGTGCTAGCAGTCGGGCTGGACAGCCCTATGGCTACACCTTC	CASSRAGQPYGYTF
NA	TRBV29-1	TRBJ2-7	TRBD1	TGCAGCGTTGATAAGGGGACAGGGGAAAACGAGCAGTACTTC	CSVDKGTGENEQYF
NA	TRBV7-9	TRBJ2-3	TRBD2	TGTGCCAGCAGCTTAGTGAGGACTAGCGGGTTCACAGATACGCAGTATTTT	CASSLVRTSGFTDTQYF
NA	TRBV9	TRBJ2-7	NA	TGTGCCAGCAGCGTAGGGGAGACCTACGAGCAGTACTTC	CASSVGETYEQYF
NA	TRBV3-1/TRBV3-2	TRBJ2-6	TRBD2	TGTGCCAGCAGCCGGCTAGCGGTTGGGGCCAACGTCCTGACTTTC	CASSRLAVGANVLTF
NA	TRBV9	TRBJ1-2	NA	TGTGCCAGCAGCGTAGATAGCCGGCCCGAGGGTGGCTACACCTTC	CASSVDSRPEGGYTF
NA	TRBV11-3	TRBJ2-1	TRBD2	TGTGCCAGCAGCTTAGCTGGAGGACTAGCCTACAATGAGCAGTTCTTC	CASSLAGGLAYNEQFF
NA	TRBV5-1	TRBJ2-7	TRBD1	TGCGCCAGCAGCTCTGGACAGGGAGGTGTCTACGAGCAGTACTTC	CASSSGQGGVYEQYF
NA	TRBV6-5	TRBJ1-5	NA	TGTGCCAGCAGTTACGGCGGGGTCCAGCCCCAGCATTTT	CASSYGGVQPQHF
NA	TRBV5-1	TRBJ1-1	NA	TGCGCCAGCAGCTCGGGGATGAACACTGAAGCTTTCTTT	CASSSGMNTEAFF
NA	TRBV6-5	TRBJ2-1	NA	TGTGCCAGCAGTTCGGGTGAGCAGTTCTTC	CASSSGEQFF
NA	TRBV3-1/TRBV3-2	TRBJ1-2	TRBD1	TGTGCCAGCACCTCTACAGCACAGGGGCTCTATGGCTACACCTTC	CASTSTAQGLYGYTF
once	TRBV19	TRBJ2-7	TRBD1	TGTGCCAGTAGTATTGGGACAGCGGCGGCCTACGAGCAGTACTTC	CASSIGTAAAYEQYF
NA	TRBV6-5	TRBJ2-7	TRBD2	TGTGCCAGCAGGCCGACCTCTAGCGGCGAGCAGTACTTC	CASRPTSSGEQYF
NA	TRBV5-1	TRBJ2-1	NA	TGCGCCAGCAGCTTGGGGACTTCCTACAATGAGCAGTTCTTC	CASSLGTSYNEQFF
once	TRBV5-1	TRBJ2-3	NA	TGCGCCAGCAGCTTGGCCGGGAACACAGATACGCAGTATTTT	CASSLAGNTDTQYF
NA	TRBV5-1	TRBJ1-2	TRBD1	TGCGCCAGCAGCTTCACCGCCGGGACAGAGAATGGCTACACCTTC	CASSFTAGTENGYTF
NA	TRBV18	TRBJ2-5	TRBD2	TGTGCCAGCTCACCTCGGGAGGGTGAGACCCAGTACTTC	CASSPREGETQYF
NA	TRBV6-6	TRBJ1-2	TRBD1	TGTGCCAGCAGTTACCCCCGACAGGGCTCCGGGGTTGTGAGTAGTTTC	CASSYPRQGSGVVSSF
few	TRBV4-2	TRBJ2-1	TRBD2	TGTGCCAGCAGCCAACCTTTAAGCGGGGGGGCCGGCAATGAGCAGTTCTTC	CASSQPLSGGAGNEQFF
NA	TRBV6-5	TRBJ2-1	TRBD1	TGTGCCAGCAGTAACGGACAGGAGTACAATGAGCAGTTCTTC	CASSNGQEYNEQFF